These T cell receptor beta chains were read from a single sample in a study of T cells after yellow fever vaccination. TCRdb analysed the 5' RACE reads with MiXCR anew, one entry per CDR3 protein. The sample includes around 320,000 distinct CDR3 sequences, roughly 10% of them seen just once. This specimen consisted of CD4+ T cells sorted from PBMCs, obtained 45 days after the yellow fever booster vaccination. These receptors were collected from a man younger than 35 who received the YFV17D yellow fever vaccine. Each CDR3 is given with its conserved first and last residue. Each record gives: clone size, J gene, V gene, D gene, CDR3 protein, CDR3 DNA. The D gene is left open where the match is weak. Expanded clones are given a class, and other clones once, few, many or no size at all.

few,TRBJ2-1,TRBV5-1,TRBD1,CANLTGTGGNEQFF,TGCGCCAACCTGACGGGGACAGGGGGTAATGAGCAGTTCTTC
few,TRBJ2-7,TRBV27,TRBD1,CASSLNRGAYEQYF,TGTGCCAGCAGTTTGAACAGGGGGGCTTACGAGCAGTACTTC
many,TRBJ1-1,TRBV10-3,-,CAIGDGTNTEAFF,TGTGCCATCGGGGACGGAACGAACACTGAAGCTTTCTTT
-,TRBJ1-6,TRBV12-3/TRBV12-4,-,CASTDGWGNSPLHF,TGTGCCAGCACCGACGGATGGGGTAATTCACCCCTCCACTTT
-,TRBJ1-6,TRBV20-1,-,CSASIDSYSPLHF,TGCAGTGCTAGCATAGACAGTTATTCACCCCTCCACTTT
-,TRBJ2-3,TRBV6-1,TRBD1,CASSGGQGSTDTQYF,TGTGCCAGCAGTGGGGGACAGGGATCGACAGATACGCAGTATTTT
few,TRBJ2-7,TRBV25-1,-,CASSPTASYEQYF,TGTGCCAGCAGCCCGACAGCCTCCTACGAGCAGTACTTC
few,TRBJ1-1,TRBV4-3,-,CASSPWGAPGQANTEAFF,TGCGCCAGCAGCCCTTGGGGCGCCCCGGGCCAAGCGAACACTGAAGCTTTCTTT
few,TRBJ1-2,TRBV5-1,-,CASSLGTGVYGYTF,TGCGCCAGCAGCTTGGGAACAGGCGTCTATGGCTACACCTTC
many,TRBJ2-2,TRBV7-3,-,CASSTRTGELFF,TGTGCCAGCAGCACAAGGACCGGGGAGCTGTTTTTT
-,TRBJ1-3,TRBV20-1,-,CSAYPDNLLSGNTIYF,TGCAGTGCATACCCGGACAACTTGCTCTCTGGAAACACCATATATTTT
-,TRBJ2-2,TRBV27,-,CASSLQQMNTGELFF,TGTGCCAGCAGTTTGCAACAGATGAACACCGGGGAGCTGTTTTTT